This passage covers 26 T cell receptor beta chains from one sample sequenced in a study of blood T cell repertoires in COVID-19 (dated by TCRdb to 2019 to 2021). Library construction relied on the immunoSEQ multiplex PCR assay. TCRdb stores this immuneACCESS table with in-frame sequences only. Part of the clones is absent; in the studies checked, under half of the shortfall reflects unresolved V genes, and no reason is known for the rest. Across this sample there are approximately 74,000 clones, with approximately 87% seen only once. 0.95% to 1.5% of the sample is held by the ten biggest clonotypes. The sequencing input was peripheral blood. The receptors were sampled from a woman aged 55 to 70 with acute or convalescent COVID-19.

The V call is TRBV28, the J call TRBJ1-2; no definite D call. CDR1 is MDHEN, CDR2 SYDVKM, per germline. The CDR3 covers 14 residues. Trimming shortened V by 3 bases and J by 5 bases, and 13 bases separated the two germline ends. The CDR3 region has the DNA TGTGCCAGCAGTTTTGGTCTAGTGAGGTATGGCTACACCTTC. The encoded protein is CASSFGLVRYGYTF.

This chain links TRBV11-3 with TRBJ2-6, with unresolved D. CDR1 is SGHNT and CDR2 is YENEEA in the germline V gene. V lost 8 bases, J lost 4 bases, and 12 bases lay in between. The CDR3 has 14 amino acids. The CDR3 sequence: CASGPQAGANVLTF. The CDR3 DNA sequence: TGTGCCAGCGGCCCGCAGGCAGGGGCCAACGTCCTGACTTTC.

The rearrangement uses TRBV5-1 and TRBJ2-5; D possibly corresponds to TRBD2 (6 bases). This CDR3 comprises 15 residues. With 0 bases removed from V and 5 bases from J, the gap between germline ends came to 14 bases. Germline V CDR1 and CDR2: SGHRS, YFSETQ. The CDR3 DNA reads TGCGCCAGCAGCTTGGCCGTGGCGGGGCCGGAGACCCAGTACTTC. This sequence encodes CASSLAVAGPETQYF.

This chain connects TRBV6-5 to TRBJ1-1; D may be TRBD1 (6 bases). The V and J ends lost 6 bases and 4 bases respectively, with 15 bases between them. The CDR3 loop spans 14 amino acids. Germline values: CDR1 MNHEY, CDR2 SVGAGI. Here the CDR3 DNA reads TGTGCCAGCAGGAGACCAGGGGATGGCACTGAAGCTTTCTTT. Encoded protein: CASRRPGDGTEAFF.

The chain is built from TRBV9 and TRBJ1-2, with 8 bases identical to TRBD1. Germline trimming cut 0 bases from V and 6 bases from J; bases unmatched to any gene: 7. The CDR3 has 15 amino acids. Looked up from germline, CDR1 is SGDLS and CDR2 is YYNGEE. The CDR3 DNA sequence: TGTGCCAGCAGCGTAGCGGGTGGACAGGGAAATGGCTACACCTTC. It translates to CASSVAGGQGNGYTF.

The chain has TRBV2 and TRBJ2-5; TRBD1 might be the D (5 bases). There are 16 residues in the CDR3. CDR1 is SNHLY, CDR2 FYNNEI, per germline. V was clipped by 4 bases and J by 5 bases, with 20 bases between them. The chain's CDR3 is CASSGLSQGPFETQYF. DNA of the CDR3: TGTGCCAGCAGTGGCCTCAGTCAGGGTCCCTTCGAGACCCAGTACTTC. The full variable domain, completed using reference TRBV2 and TRBJ2-5, is EPEVTQTPSHQVTQMGQEVILRCVPISNHLYFYWYRQILGQKVEFLVSFYNNEISEKSEIFDDQFSVERPDGSNFTLKIRSTKLEDSAMYFCASSGLSQGPFETQYFGPGTRLLVL.

The gene calls are TRBV29-1 and TRBJ1-1; TRBD1 matches at 7 bases. Unmatched junction bases numbered 8, after V lost 7 bases and J lost 6 bases. CDR1 is SQVTM and CDR2 is ANQGSEA in the germline V gene. CDR3 length: 12 amino acids. The DNA for the CDR3 is TGCAGCGCTTCGACAGGGAGCGCTGAAGCTTTCTTT. The encoded protein is CSASTGSAEAFF.

The chain couples TRBV7-2 to TRBJ1-1; 11 bases match TRBD1. Trimming cost V 1 base and J 7 bases; bases outside gene matches: 14. This CDR3 spans 18 amino acids. Germline assignment: CDR1 SGHTA and CDR2 FQGNSA. CDR3 bases: TGTGCCAGCAGCTTAGACGGGACAGGGGGTTCGAAAAGTAATGAAGCTTTCTTT. This sequence encodes CASSLDGTGGSKSNEAFF.

This clone showed up just a few times. CDR3 region: CASSLEGLAGGSYNEQFF. In DNA form, the CDR3 reads TGTGCCAGCAGCTTAGAGGGACTAGCGGGCGGCTCCTACAATGAGCAGTTCTTC. The chain combines TRBV7-2 with TRBJ2-1; 12 nucleotides agree with TRBD2. The junction had 4 bases not matched to a gene; V was cut back by 1 base and J by 0 bases. This CDR3 is 18 amino acids long. Germline CDR1 and CDR2: SGHTA and FQGNSA.

As for this clone: The germline gene is not matched at one end of the junction; a read error may be the cause. This sample also contains other DNA sequences that code for the same CDR3. The V call is TRBV2, the J call TRBJ2-2, with TRBD2 matching over 7 bases. Germline loops: CDR1 SNHLY, CDR2 FYNNEI. This CDR3 has 15 amino acids. In DNA, the CDR3 is TGTGCCAGCAGGAGGCGGGAGATCGACACTGGGGAGCTGTTTTTT. It is translated as CASRRREIDTGELFF.

V usage is TRBV6-6 and J usage is TRBJ1-5; 7 bases are a match to TRBD1. After removal of 6 bases from V and 4 bases from J, the junction contained 6 bases not matched to a gene. The CDR3 loop spans 14 amino acids. Germline V gives CDR1 MNHNY, CDR2 SVGAGI (reference sequence). Here the CDR3 reads CASRRDSNNQPQHF. In DNA form, the CDR3 reads TGTGCCAGCAGGCGGGACAGTAATAATCAGCCCCAGCATTTT.

V usage is TRBV7-8 and J usage is TRBJ1-3; D gene ambiguous. The CDR3 is made up of 15 amino acids. V shed 0 bases and J shed 0 bases, with 6 bases lying between them. Germline CDR1 and CDR2: SGHVS and FQNEAQ. In DNA form, the CDR3 reads TGTGCCAGCAGCTTAGCTGCGGGCTCTGGAAACACCATATATTTT. Translating it yields CASSLAAGSGNTIYF.

DNA for the CDR3: TGTGCCAGCAGCCAAGATTCTGGCTGGTATGGCTACACCTTC. Translation gives CASSQDSGWYGYTF. The chain combines TRBV3-1 (or the pseudogene TRBV3-2) with TRBJ1-2; D gene ambiguous. This CDR3 has 14 amino acids. The germline CDR1 and CDR2 sequences are LGHDT and YNNKEL (reference sequence). V lost 0 bases and J lost 5, with 10 bases in between.

This sequence joins TRBV7-6 and TRBJ2-1, with TRBD2 matching over 8 bases. Germline CDR1 is SGHVS and CDR2 is FNYEAQ. With 5 bases clipped from V and 0 bases from J, the junction kept 9 bases outside the gene matches. The CDR3 loop spans 17 amino acids. The CDR3 DNA reads as TGTGCCAGCAGCCCCTTTGCCAGCGGGAGCTCCTACAATGAGCAGTTCTTC. Translating gives CASSPFASGSSYNEQFF.

CDR3 sequence: CASSPGLVRDTQYF. The CDR3 DNA sequence: TGTGCCAGCAGCCCCGGACTAGTTAGGGATACGCAGTATTTT. The chain recombines TRBV7-2 with TRBJ2-3; 7 bases fit TRBD2. This CDR3 has 14 residues. V lost 5 bases to trimming and J lost 6 bases; unmatched junction nucleotides: 8. The V gene's germline CDR1 is SGHTA and CDR2 FQGNSA.

This chain uses TRBV3-1 (or the pseudogene TRBV3-2) with TRBJ1-4; tentatively, D is TRBD1 (6 bases). Germline lookup yields CDR1 LGHDT and CDR2 YNNKEL (reference sequence). The CDR3 length is 15 residues. V was pared by 4 bases and J by 7 bases, with 16 bases between. The DNA of the CDR3 is TGTGCCAGCAGCCCGCAAGGGGGGGCGGGTGAAAAACTGTTTTTT. It codes for CASSPQGGAGEKLFF.

V and J are TRBV11-2 and TRBJ2-7; D is uncertain. This CDR3 contains 11 residues. V was shortened by 4 bases and J by 4 bases, with 5 bases between the two germline ends. The germline CDR1 and CDR2 sequences are SGHAT and FQNNGV. The CDR3 here is CASSSGYEQYV. The CDR3 nucleotides are TGTGCCAGCAGCTCCGGGTACGAGCAGTACGTC.

V is TRBV27 and J is TRBJ1-5, with 8 bases aligning to TRBD1. V shed 3 bases and J 2 bases; nucleotides not matched to a gene: 9. CDR3 length: 17 residues. Germline-derived CDR1 and CDR2 are MNHEY and SMNVEV (reference sequence). The CDR3 DNA reads as TGTGCCAGCAGTTTTCTAAACAGGGGACAGGGCAATCAGCCCCAGCATTTT. Translation gives CASSFLNRGQGNQPQHF.

This clone was found a few times. The V and J genes are TRBV5-1 and TRBJ1-1; tentative D call: TRBD1 (6 bases). The CDR3 is 15 amino acids. V gave up 0 bases and J gave up 7 bases, with 16 bases separating them. Germline CDR1 and CDR2: SGHRS and YFSETQ. CDR3 sequence reads: CASSLGYREEGEAFF. For the CDR3, the DNA is TGCGCCAGCAGCTTGGGCTACAGGGAAGAGGGTGAAGCTTTCTTT.

This rearrangement joins TRBV7-2 to TRBJ2-7; maybe TRBD2 (6 bases). Trimming removed 3 bases at V and 4 bases at J, with 10 bases between. The CDR3 loop spans 13 amino acids. The germline V gene has CDR1 SGHTA and CDR2 FQGNSA. CDR3 bases: TGTGCCAGCAGCTTCACCGCGGGATACGAGCAGTACGTC. Translating gives CASSFTAGYEQYV.

The chain recombines TRBV12-3 or TRBV12-4 with TRBJ2-3, with 10 positions matching TRBD2. V lost 6 bases, J lost 4 bases, and 1 base stayed unmatched. This CDR3 has 13 amino acids. The CDR3 bases are TGTGCCAGCAGCCTAGCGGGGGCAGATACGCAGTATTTT. Its translation is CASSLAGADTQYF.

The chain employs TRBV10-3 and TRBJ1-1; D gene unclear. Trimming cost V 11 bases and J 1 base, with 14 bases left between them. The CDR3 spans 13 residues. Germline-derived CDR1 and CDR2 are ENHRY and SYGVKD. The CDR3 bases are TGTGCCGTGGCCGGCACAGCGAACACTGAAGCTTTCTTT. Translating it yields CAVAGTANTEAFF.

This clone was found once. The identical CDR3 is also encoded by other nucleotide sequences in the sample. J is TRBJ1-2 and V is TRBV12-3 or TRBV12-4; 9 bases are a match to TRBD1. J lost 5 bases, V lost 6 bases, and 4 bases had no gene match. CDR3 length: 13 amino acids. The chain's CDR3 is CASRRDRAYGYTF. In DNA form, the CDR3 reads TGTGCCAGCAGGAGGGACAGGGCGTATGGCTACACCTTC.

The chain recombines TRBV10-3 with TRBJ1-6; 8 bases match TRBD1. CDR3 length: 15 amino acids. Germline loops: CDR1 ENHRY, CDR2 SYGVKD. Trimming at V came to 6 bases and at J to 8 bases, leaving 9 bases not matched to a gene. The CDR3 DNA reads as TGTGCCATCAGCCAGACAGGGGATCCGCATTCACCCCTCCACTTT. This encodes CAISQTGDPHSPLHF.

The chain links TRBV30 to TRBJ1-5; the D gene is possibly TRBD1 (5 bases). The CDR3 has 14 residues. V was pared by 0 bases and J by 4 bases, with 10 bases between. The V gene's germline CDR1 is GTSNPN and CDR2 SVGIG (reference sequence). CDR3 sequence (DNA): TGTGCCTGGAGTGTAGGAGGGGCGAATCAGCCCCAGCATTTT. Amino acid sequence: CAWSVGGANQPQHF.

This sequence joins TRBV29-1 and TRBJ1-1; D unclear. Trimming took off 7 bases at V and 5 bases at J, with 14 bases between the two ends. CDR3 size: 12 residues. The germline V gene encodes CDR1 SQVTM and CDR2 ANQGSEA. In DNA form, the CDR3 reads TGCAGCGCTGATCCTAGGGAGACTGAAGCTTTCTTT. Residues: CSADPRETEAFF.